This entry lists 32 T cell receptor beta chains sequenced from one sample in a study of T cells in Graves' hyperthyroidism and ophthalmopathy. The CDR3 regions of TCR beta were amplified from RNA transcripts. During a first-round RT-PCR of the TCR CDR3, the HTBI primer set was used. TCRdb re-analysed the multiplex PCR reads in MiXCR, keeping a single row per CDR3 protein. Of around 500,000 distinct CDR3 sequences listed, around a fifth were seen once; the top ten hold about 49%. Sequencing used blood. The receptors originated from a woman aged 65 to 85 with Graves' ophthalmopathy.

This clonotype was detected a few times. V gene TRBV20-1 combines with J gene TRBJ2-7; 11 bases match TRBD2. The DNA end is more similar to TRBJ2-1, so the J call may be wrong. The CDR3 covers 17 residues. CDR1 is DFQATT, CDR2 SNEGSKA, per germline (reference sequence). In DNA, the CDR3 is TGCAGTGCTAGATCCCCGGGGCTAGCGGGAGGTTCCTATGAGCAGTTCTTC. Its protein product is CSARSPGLAGGSYEQFF.

The rearrangement uses TRBV9 and TRBJ2-3; 7 bases line up with TRBD2. Germline V gene sequence: CDR1 SGDLS, CDR2 YYNGEE. CDR3 length equals 15 residues. V shed 2 bases and J 2 bases; nucleotides not matched to a gene: 5. The DNA for the CDR3 is TGTGCCAGCAGCGTGGGGGGGGACTACACAGATACGCAGTATTTT. This gives the protein CASSVGGDYTDTQYF.

A note on this clonotype: This is likely a read error, given that the CDR3 carries no conserved phenylalanine or tryptophan at its end. The chain combines TRBV2 with TRBJ2-1; TRBD2 matches at 8 bases. Losses at the gene ends were 7 bases for V and 3 bases for J; bases not matched to a gene: 5. The CDR3 contains 14 residues. Germline lookup yields CDR1 SNHLY and CDR2 FYNNEI. This CDR3 reads CASKREGFYNEQFS. The CDR3 DNA reads as TGTGCCAGCAAACGGGAGGGATTCTACAATGAGCAGTTCTCC.

The V call is TRBV5-1, the J call TRBJ2-7, with 7 positions matching TRBD2. This CDR3 contains 15 residues. Germline values: CDR1 SGHRS, CDR2 YFSETQ. V trimming: 0 bases; J trimming: 0 bases; junction bases outside the gene matches: 3. Here the CDR3 reads CASSLVGGDSYEQYF. The DNA for the CDR3 is TGCGCCAGCAGCTTGGTGGGAGGGGACTCCTACGAGCAGTACTTC. The variable domain in full, with the rest retrieved from reference TRBV5-1 and TRBJ2-7, is KAGVTQTPRYLIKTRGQQVTLSCSPISGHRSVSWYQQTPGQGLQFLFEYFSETQRNKGNFPGRFSGRQFSNSRSEMNVSTLELGDSALYLCASSLVGGDSYEQYFGPGTRLTVT.

This clonotype turned up a few times. The V and J genes are TRBV7-2 and TRBJ2-1; D is perhaps TRBD1 (8 bases). The CDR3 spans 15 residues. V shed 3 bases and J shed 8 bases, with 17 bases lying between them. Germline V gene data show CDR1 as SGHTA and CDR2 as FQGNSA. Here the CDR3 reads CASSLGGQGGDEQFF. CDR3 nucleotides: TGTGCCAGCAGCTTGGGAGGACAGGGAGGGGATGAGCAGTTCTTC.

The J gene is TRBJ2-7, the V gene TRBV18, with D possibly being TRBD2 (6 bases). CDR3 length equals 14 residues. V was trimmed by 2 bases and J by 3 bases, leaving 11 bases between them. The germline gives CDR1 KGHSH, CDR2 LQKENI. CDR3: CASSPYQDYYEQYF. The CDR3 DNA follows: TGTGCCAGCTCACCATATCAGGACTACTACGAGCAGTACTTC.

At least ten counts were recorded for this clonotype. This rearrangement joins TRBV28 to TRBJ2-1; D not certain. CDR1 MDHEN and CDR2 SYDVKM come from the germline V gene. V was cut by 5 bases and J by 3 bases, with 20 bases left in between. The CDR3 totals 17 residues. The CDR3 protein is CASSPPAKPRVYNEQFF. DNA for the CDR3: TGTGCCAGCAGTCCCCCGGCGAAGCCTAGGGTCTACAATGAGCAGTTCTTC.

V and J are TRBV6-2 or TRBV6-3 and TRBJ1-2; D gene uncertain. Germline CDR1 reads MNHEY; CDR2 reads SVGEGT. V dropped 4 bases and J dropped 10 bases, with 25 bases sitting between them. CDR3 size: 16 residues. The CDR3, as DNA: TGTGCCAGCAGTTGGTTCCTGTCCGGGAAAACGAGAACCTACACCTTC. Translated: CASSWFLSGKTRTYTF.

The chain employs TRBV20-1 and TRBJ1-6; 7 bases map to TRBD1. The CDR3 loop spans 14 amino acids. The junction had 6 bases not matched to a gene; V was cut back by 5 bases and J by 5 bases. In germline, CDR1 is DFQATT, CDR2 SNEGSKA (reference sequence). The CDR3 DNA reads as TGCAGTGCTTCGAGGACAGGCAATAATTCACCCCTCCACTTT. Its protein is CSASRTGNNSPLHF.

At least ten counts were recorded for this clonotype. The DNA for the CDR3 is TGTGCCAGTGGCACGGGGACAGGGGTCCACGAGCAGTACTTC. Translating it yields CASGTGTGVHEQYF. The chain has TRBV27 and TRBJ2-7, with 10 bases lining up with TRBD1. The germline CDR1 and CDR2 sequences are MNHEY and SMNVEV (reference sequence). The CDR3 is 14 amino acids. With V trimmed by 9 bases and J by 5 bases, 10 bases remained unmatched.

The chain links TRBV19 to TRBJ1-2, with 10 positions matching TRBD1. Germline V lookup: CDR1 LNHDA, CDR2 SQIVND (reference sequence). V shed 5 bases and J 4 bases; nucleotides not matched to a gene: 7. This CDR3 has 15 amino acids. The CDR3 DNA reads TGTGCCAGTAGTCTATCAAGGGACAGGGGCTATGGCTACACCTTC. It codes for CASSLSRDRGYGYTF.

This clonotype came up a few times. The CDR3 here is CASSLQGVAYNEQFF. Written as DNA, the CDR3 is TGCGCCAGCAGCTTACAGGGGGTCGCCTACAATGAGCAGTTCTTC. The chain combines TRBV5-1 with TRBJ2-1; TRBD1 aligns across 8 bases. Germline V CDR1 and CDR2: SGHRS, YFSETQ. The CDR3 contains 15 residues. Trimming removed 2 bases from V and 2 bases from J; junction bases left unmatched: 3.

This clonotype was observed at least ten times. The chain combines TRBV6-6 with TRBJ2-7; D is undetermined. CDR1 MNHNY and CDR2 SVGAGI come from the germline V gene (reference sequence). The CDR3 is 15 residues long. The V end lost 0 bases, the J end lost 0 bases, and 9 bases lay between the germline ends. CDR3 amino acids: CASSYSNPSSYEQYF. The CDR3 nucleotides read TGTGCCAGCAGTTACTCGAACCCTAGCTCCTACGAGCAGTACTTC.

This rearrangement joins TRBV6-1 to TRBJ2-4; TRBD2 aligns across 11 bases. Looked up from germline, CDR1 is MNHNS and CDR2 is SASEGT. V lost 0 bases to trimming and J lost 8 bases; unmatched junction nucleotides: 6. The CDR3 totals 16 residues. The CDR3 DNA follows: TGTGCCAGCAGTGAAGCGCTAGCGGGAGGTCGGGACATTCAGTACTTC. As protein: CASSEALAGGRDIQYF.

This clonotype was observed at least ten times. The V gene is TRBV6-6, the J gene TRBJ2-7; D call uncertain. CDR1 is MNHNY, CDR2 SVGAGI, per germline (reference sequence). With 0 bases removed from V and 2 bases from J, the gap between germline ends came to 11 bases. CDR3 length: 15 residues. The CDR3 is CASSYSGQTTYEQYF. The CDR3 DNA is TGTGCCAGCAGTTACTCAGGTCAGACGACCTACGAGCAGTACTTC.

This clonotype was counted ten times or more. The gene calls are TRBV9 and TRBJ1-1, with D maybe TRBD1 (5 bases). This CDR3 spans 14 amino acids. Trimming pared 2 bases from V and 4 bases from J, leaving 12 bases between. From germline, CDR1 is SGDLS and CDR2 YYNGEE. DNA of the CDR3: TGTGCCAGCAGCGTTAACGGTGGGACCACTGAAGCTTTCTTT. It specifies CASSVNGGTTEAFF.

This clonotype has at least ten counts. The genes are TRBV6-1 and TRBJ1-2, with TRBD1 as a possible D gene (6 bases). The V gene lost 5 bases and the J gene lost 2 bases, with 18 bases spanning the gap. The CDR3 runs to 16 residues. CDR1 MNHNS and CDR2 SASEGT come from the germline V gene. The CDR3, as DNA: TGTGCCAGCAGTCCGGGCCCGACAGGACCCAACTATGGCTACACCTTC. Translating gives CASSPGPTGPNYGYTF.

V usage is TRBV29-1 and J usage is TRBJ2-7, with D possibly being TRBD1 (7 bases). CDR1 and CDR2 from the germline V gene are SQVTM and ANQGSEA. The CDR3 is 13 amino acids. V lost 3 bases, J lost 5 bases, and 14 bases lay in between. The CDR3 loop reads CSVDGVRGDEQYF. CDR3 nucleotide sequence: TGCAGCGTTGATGGCGTCAGGGGGGACGAGCAGTACTTC.

This clonotype occurred many times. V usage is TRBV2 and J usage is TRBJ2-7; a weak D match, TRBD1 (6 bases). CDR1 SNHLY and CDR2 FYNNEI come from the germline V gene. CDR3 size: 11 residues. With 6 bases removed from V and 4 bases from J, the gap between germline ends came to 7 bases. The chain's CDR3 is CASRQGYEQYF. In DNA form, the CDR3 reads TGTGCCAGCAGACAGGGTTACGAGCAGTACTTC.

The chain employs TRBV30 and TRBJ1-4; D ambiguous. V was clipped by 0 bases and J by 7 bases, with 6 bases between them. Germline values: CDR1 GTSNPN, CDR2 SVGIG (reference sequence). This CDR3 has 12 amino acids. In DNA, the CDR3 is TGTGCCTGGAGTGTAGGTGTTGAAAAACTGTTTTTT. Translated, it gives CAWSVGVEKLFF.

This clonotype was seen repeatedly, ten times or more. This rearrangement joins TRBV28 to TRBJ2-3; D may be TRBD1 (8 bases). The V end was cut by 4 bases, the J end by 6 bases, with 20 bases between. The CDR3 runs 16 residues. The germline V gene has CDR1 MDHEN and CDR2 SYDVKM. The CDR3 reads CASSSSGGGSWDTQYF. CDR3 DNA: TGTGCCAGCAGTTCCTCAGGGGGCGGGAGTTGGGATACGCAGTATTTT.

The genes are TRBV3-1 and TRBJ1-1; TRBD1 aligns across 8 bases. Germline V lookup: CDR1 LGHDT, CDR2 YNNKEL (reference sequence). This CDR3 comprises 13 residues. J was trimmed by 6 bases and V by 2 bases; bases with no gene match: 2. CDR3 DNA sequence: TGTGCCAGCAGCCAACAGGGGGCCCCTGAAGCTTTCTTT. This gives the protein CASSQQGAPEAFF. Combining the CDR3 with reference TRBV3-1 and TRBJ1-1 gives the whole variable domain DTAVSQTPKYLVTQMGNDKSIKCEQNLGHDTMYWYKQDSKKFLKIMFSYNNKELIINETVPNRFSPKSPDKAHLNLHINSLELGDSAVYFCASSQQGAPEAFFGQGTRLTVV.

This CDR3 is CASRGLAGGSSYEQYF. The CDR3 DNA reads as TGTGCCAGCAGGGGACTAGCGGGAGGGAGCTCCTACGAGCAGTACTTC. The rearrangement joins TRBV6-2 or TRBV6-3 to TRBJ2-7; TRBD2 matches 16 bases. The V and J ends lost 6 bases and 0 bases, in that order; junction bases with no gene match: 2. The germline gives CDR1 MNHEY, CDR2 SVGEGT. This CDR3 is built from 16 residues.

This clonotype showed up just a few times. V gene TRBV20-1 combines with J gene TRBJ1-1; TRBD1 might be the D (5 bases). V was cut by 0 bases and J by 6 bases, with 20 bases left in between. The CDR3 spans 16 residues. The germline V gene encodes CDR1 DFQATT and CDR2 SNEGSKA (reference sequence). CDR3 protein: CSARESARIGTSEAFF. The CDR3 DNA follows: TGCAGTGCTAGAGAGTCGGCACGGATTGGGACCTCTGAAGCTTTCTTT.

This clonotype was found many times. The chain links TRBV3-1 to TRBJ1-5; no clear D. This CDR3 comprises 13 residues. V was trimmed by 1 base and J by 5 bases, leaving 6 bases between them. CDR1 is LGHDT, CDR2 YNNKEL, per germline (reference sequence). CDR3 sequence: CASSQVLDQPQHF. The CDR3 DNA sequence: TGTGCCAGCAGCCAAGTCCTAGATCAGCCCCAGCATTTT.

This clonotype was counted a few times. The chain employs TRBV5-1 and TRBJ2-1; TRBD2 matches at 7 bases. CDR3 size: 16 residues. J gave up 4 bases and V 0 bases, and 7 bases lay outside the gene matches. Germline V gene sequence: CDR1 SGHRS, CDR2 YFSETQ. CDR3 DNA sequence: TGCGCCAGCAGCTTGGTTCCCCTAGCGGATTACAATGAGCAGTTCTTC. Translation gives CASSLVPLADYNEQFF.

This clonotype was observed a few times. This chain connects TRBV6-1 to TRBJ2-1; D unclear. The germline V gene has CDR1 MNHNS and CDR2 SASEGT. V lost 7 bases, J lost 2 bases, and 6 bases lay in between. The CDR3 has 12 residues. CDR3 protein: CASTRTYNEQFF. The CDR3 DNA reads TGTGCCAGCACCCGCACCTACAATGAGCAGTTCTTC.

This clonotype has more than one count but fewer than ten. The chain employs TRBV28 and TRBJ2-3; the match to TRBD1 covers 8 bases. V trimming: 4 bases; J trimming: 7 bases; junction bases outside the gene matches: 7. This CDR3 region has 14 residues. CDR1 is MDHEN and CDR2 is SYDVKM in the germline V gene. CDR3 loop: CASSSGRGLNTQYF. CDR3 DNA: TGTGCCAGCAGTTCAGGCAGGGGGCTGAATACGCAGTATTTT.

The V and J genes are TRBV30 and TRBJ2-7, with a weak D call TRBD2 (5 bases). V dropped 1 base and J dropped 5 bases, with 15 bases sitting between them. CDR1 is GTSNPN, CDR2 SVGIG, per germline (reference sequence). The CDR3 spans 14 residues. The CDR3 DNA reads as TGTGCCTGGAGTGGTCGGAGGATCGCCGACGAGCAGTACTTC. Encoded protein: CAWSGRRIADEQYF.

There are a few counts of this clonotype. The gene calls are TRBV4-1 and TRBJ2-7; 12 bases line up with TRBD2. The germline gives CDR1 MGHRA, CDR2 YSYEKL. V was pared by 1 base and J by 3 bases, with 1 base of the junction left unmatched. This CDR3 spans 15 amino acids. The CDR3 DNA reads as TGCGCCAGCAGCCAAGGGACTAGCGGGATCTACGAGCAGTACTTC. It codes for CASSQGTSGIYEQYF.

The chain links TRBV5-1 to TRBJ2-7; 8 bases line up with TRBD2. The CDR3 covers 15 residues. V lost 4 bases and J lost 3; bases outside the gene matches: 9. Germline loops: CDR1 SGHRS, CDR2 YFSETQ. CDR3 amino acids: CASSPGLAGNYEQYF. Written as DNA, the CDR3 is TGCGCCAGCAGCCCCGGCCTAGCGGGTAACTACGAGCAGTACTTC. Combining the CDR3 with reference TRBV5-1 and TRBJ2-7 gives the whole variable domain KAGVTQTPRYLIKTRGQQVTLSCSPISGHRSVSWYQQTPGQGLQFLFEYFSETQRNKGNFPGRFSGRQFSNSRSEMNVSTLELGDSALYLCASSPGLAGNYEQYFGPGTRLTVT.

V usage is TRBV6-1 and J usage is TRBJ2-7, with D possibly TRBD1 on 6 matching bases. Trimming removed 5 bases at V and 2 bases at J, with 22 bases between. Germline lookup yields CDR1 MNHNS and CDR2 SASEGT. The CDR3 has 17 amino acids. CDR3 sequence: CASSQNPAGQRTYEQYF. The CDR3 DNA reads TGTGCCAGCAGTCAAAACCCTGCTGGACAGCGTACCTACGAGCAGTACTTC.